This entry features one T cell receptor (beta chain) sequence. Its target is not known. This entry belongs to a study of T-cell reconstitution after alpha-beta-depleted transplantation in children. General study points: Approximately two months post-transplant, alpha-beta T cells reportedly originated from several hundred expanded graft clones.

During its preparation, the TCRbeta library received unique molecular identifiers. MiXCR, applied by TCRdb to the PCR reads, yields one record per CDR3 protein. Found here are about 490,000 distinct CDR3 sequences, roughly a tenth of them singletons; the top ten hold about 2%. This clonotype originated in a child aged 2-15 years with inherited bone marrow failure, due to receive a stem cell transplant. The source was PBMCs, collected before TCRalphabeta/CD19-depleted stem cell transplant.

The CDR3 coding sequence is TGTGCCAGCAGCCAAAGCTCGGTCAGAGCTAACTATGGCTACACCTTC. This sequence encodes CASSQSSVRANYGYTF. The chain combines TRBV7-2 with TRBJ1-2; D call uncertain. Deletions cut 5 bases from V and 0 bases from J, with 16 bases between. In germline, CDR1 is SGHTA, CDR2 FQGNSA. The CDR3 extends over 16 amino acids.